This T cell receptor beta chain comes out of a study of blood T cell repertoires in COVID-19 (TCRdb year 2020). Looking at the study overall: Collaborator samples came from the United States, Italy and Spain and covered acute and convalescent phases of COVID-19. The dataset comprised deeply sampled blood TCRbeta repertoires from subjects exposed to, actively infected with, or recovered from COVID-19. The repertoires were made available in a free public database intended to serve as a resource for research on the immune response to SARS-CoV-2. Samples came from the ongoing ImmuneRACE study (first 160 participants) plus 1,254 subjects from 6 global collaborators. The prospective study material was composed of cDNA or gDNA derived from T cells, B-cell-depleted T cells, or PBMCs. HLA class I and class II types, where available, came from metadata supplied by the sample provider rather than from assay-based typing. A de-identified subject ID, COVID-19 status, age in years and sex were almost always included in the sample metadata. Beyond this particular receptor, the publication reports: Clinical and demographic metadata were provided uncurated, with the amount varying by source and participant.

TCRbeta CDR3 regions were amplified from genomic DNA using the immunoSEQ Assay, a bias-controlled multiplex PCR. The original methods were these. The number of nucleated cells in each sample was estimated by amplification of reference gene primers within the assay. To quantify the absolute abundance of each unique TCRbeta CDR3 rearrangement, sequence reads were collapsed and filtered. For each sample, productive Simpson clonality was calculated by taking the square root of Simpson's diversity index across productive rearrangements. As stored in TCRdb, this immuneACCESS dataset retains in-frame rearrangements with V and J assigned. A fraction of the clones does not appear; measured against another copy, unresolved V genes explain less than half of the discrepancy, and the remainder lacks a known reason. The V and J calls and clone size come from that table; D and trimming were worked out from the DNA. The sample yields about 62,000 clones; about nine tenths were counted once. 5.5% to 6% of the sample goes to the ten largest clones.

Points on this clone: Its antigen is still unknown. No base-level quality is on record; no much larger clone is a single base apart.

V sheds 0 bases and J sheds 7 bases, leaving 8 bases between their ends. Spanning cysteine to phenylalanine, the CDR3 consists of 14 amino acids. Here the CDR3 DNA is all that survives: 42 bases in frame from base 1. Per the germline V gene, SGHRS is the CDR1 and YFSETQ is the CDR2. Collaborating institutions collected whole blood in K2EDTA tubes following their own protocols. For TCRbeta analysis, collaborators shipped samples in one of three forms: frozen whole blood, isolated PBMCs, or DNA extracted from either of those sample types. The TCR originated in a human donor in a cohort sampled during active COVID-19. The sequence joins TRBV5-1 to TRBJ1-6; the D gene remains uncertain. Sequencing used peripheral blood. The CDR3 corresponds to CASSLEGANSPLHF. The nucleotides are TGCGCCAGCAGCTTGGAGGGAGCGAATTCACCCCTCCACTTT.